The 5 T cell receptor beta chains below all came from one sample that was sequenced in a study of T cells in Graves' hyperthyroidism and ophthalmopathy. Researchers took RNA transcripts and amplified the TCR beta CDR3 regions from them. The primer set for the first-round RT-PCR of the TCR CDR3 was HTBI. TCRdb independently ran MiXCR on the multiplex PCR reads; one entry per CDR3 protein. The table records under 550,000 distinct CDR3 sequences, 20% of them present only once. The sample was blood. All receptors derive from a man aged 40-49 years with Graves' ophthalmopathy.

CDR3 protein: CASSYLTSCTGELFF. The CDR3 DNA follows: TGTGCCAGCAGTTACCTTACTAGTTGCACCGGGGAGCTGTTTTTT. The V and J genes are TRBV6-2 or TRBV6-3 and TRBJ2-2; D might be TRBD2 (5 bases). Germline assignment: CDR1 MNHEY and CDR2 SVGEGT. The CDR3 consists of 15 residues. V was trimmed by 2 bases and J by 4 bases, leaving 11 bases between them.

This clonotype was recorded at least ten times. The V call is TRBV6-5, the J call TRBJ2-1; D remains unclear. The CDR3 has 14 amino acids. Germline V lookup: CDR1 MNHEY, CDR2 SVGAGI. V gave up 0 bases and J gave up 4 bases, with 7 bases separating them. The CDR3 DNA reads TGTGCCAGCAGTTACTCTGTGGTTTACAATGAGCAGTTCTTC. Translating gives CASSYSVVYNEQFF.

CDR3 nucleotides: TGTGCCAGCAAGGAAGGGGTAGTAAACACCATATATTTT. Protein: CASKEGVVNTIYF. This chain uses TRBV28 with TRBJ1-3; possible D gene TRBD1, 5 bases. Germline V lookup: CDR1 MDHEN, CDR2 SYDVKM. This CDR3 contains 13 residues. The V end was cut by 7 bases, the J end by 6 bases, with 13 bases between.

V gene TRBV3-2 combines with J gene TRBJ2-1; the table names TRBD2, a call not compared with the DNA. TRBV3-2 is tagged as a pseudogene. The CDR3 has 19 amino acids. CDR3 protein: CASSRGGLAGEPEVSEQFF. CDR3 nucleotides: TGTGCCAGCAGCCGGGGCGGGCTAGCGGGAGAACCGGAAGTAAGTGAGCAGTTCTTC.

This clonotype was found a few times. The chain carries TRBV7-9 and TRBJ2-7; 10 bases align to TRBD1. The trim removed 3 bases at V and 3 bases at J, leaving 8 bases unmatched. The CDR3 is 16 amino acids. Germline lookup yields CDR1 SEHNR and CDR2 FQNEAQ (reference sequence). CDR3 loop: CASSFNFRDRGYEQYF. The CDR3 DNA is TGTGCCAGCAGCTTCAATTTCCGGGACAGGGGCTACGAGCAGTACTTC.